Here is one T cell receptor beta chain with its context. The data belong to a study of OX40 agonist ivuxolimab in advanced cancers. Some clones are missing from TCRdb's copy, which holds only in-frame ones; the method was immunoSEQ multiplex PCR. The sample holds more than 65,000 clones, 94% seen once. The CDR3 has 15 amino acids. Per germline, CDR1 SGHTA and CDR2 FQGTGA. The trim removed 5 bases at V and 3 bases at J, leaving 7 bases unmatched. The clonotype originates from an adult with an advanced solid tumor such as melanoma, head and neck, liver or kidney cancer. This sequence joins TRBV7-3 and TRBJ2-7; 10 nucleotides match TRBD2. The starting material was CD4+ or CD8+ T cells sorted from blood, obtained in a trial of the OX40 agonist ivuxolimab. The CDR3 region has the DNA TGTGCCAGCAGCCCAGGACTAGCGGATGTCTACGAGCAGTACTTC. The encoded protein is CASSPGLADVYEQYF.